The clone carrying this T cell receptor beta chain showed up just once. The method was immunoSEQ multiplex PCR; TCRdb's version includes in-frame clones alone and lacks a portion of them. The sample carries about 72,000 clones, 75% to 95% recorded once. This CDR3 region has 15 residues. Trimming removed 3 bases at V and 1 base at J, with 10 bases between. Per germline, CDR1 SEHNR and CDR2 FQNEAQ (reference sequence). The data were taken from a study of siplizumab effects on memory and regulatory T cells. Sequencing was performed on CD8+ T cells sorted from blood. This receptor was taken from a human donor in good health. The rearrangement joins TRBV7-9 to TRBJ1-5; possibly TRBD1 for D (5 bases). The CDR3 spells CASSLAAGSNQPQHF. CDR3 in DNA: TGTGCCAGCAGCTTGGCCGCAGGGAGCAATCAGCCCCAGCATTTT.